The rows below give T cell receptor beta chains drawn from one sample of a study of cytomegalovirus exposure and HLA in healthy donors. Repertoires were generated with immunoSEQ multiplex PCR, while TCRdb's copy carries only in-frame clones and drops some. Of about 130,000 clones in the sample, about three quarters were seen once. The material sequenced was PBMCs. Source of these receptors: a woman aged 40 to 50 in good health and CMV-seronegative. The CDR3 runs from the conserved cysteine through the conserved F or W.

J,V,CDR3
.,TRBV5-4,CASSAGMQETQYF
TRBJ2-7,TRBV4-2,CASSQVLAGNYEQYF
TRBJ1-5,TRBV7-8,CASSSMGEGNQPQHF
TRBJ2-7,TRBV7-2,CASSLAGQTYEQYF
.,TRBV15,CATSAERGFSYEQYF
TRBJ1-2,TRBV5-4,CASSLGPTDTYTF
TRBJ2-7,TRBV27,CASSPPWSSGSIDEQYF
TRBJ2-7,TRBV11-2,CASSLEPGGGYEQYF
TRBJ1-3,TRBV6-5,CASTPQGKGNTIYF
TRBJ2-7,TRBV2,CASSEYRGPTYEQYF
TRBJ1-3,TRBV13,CASTLVGSDFRNTIYF
TRBJ2-7,TRBV5-4,CASSLRSPRSSGRGYEQYF
TRBJ2-4,TRBV11-2,CASSLGGQKNIQYF
TRBJ2-4,TRBV5-6,CASSLAVGPAKNSQYF
TRBJ1-4,TRBV27,CASMVRVATNEKLFF
TRBJ2-3,TRBV9,CASSVPSRQTSGGTDTQYF
TRBJ2-7,TRBV5-1,CASSPPGNSYEQYF
TRBJ2-1,TRBV7-3,CASSPPSGVSNEQFF
TRBJ1-1,TRBV2,CASSETRPSTEAFF
TRBJ2-3,TRBV28,CASSSSQNAGGPTDTQYF
TRBJ2-5,TRBV7-9,CASSRDQETQYF
TRBJ2-3,TRBV25-1,CASSLGGADTQYF
TRBJ2-2,TRBV2,CASSEVEGVGELFF
TRBJ2-1,TRBV29-1,CSAVQGWEGQGEQFF
TRBJ1-4,TRBV18,CASSPTGGGGEKLFF
TRBJ2-6,TRBV23-1,CASSPNPGSSGANVLTF
TRBJ2-1,TRBV27,CASSFGTGQNEQFF
TRBJ1-2,TRBV7-9,CASSLGGNYGYTF
TRBJ2-7,TRBV7-9,CASSSRQGGTEQYF
TRBJ1-5,TRBV6-1,CASSETLSNQPQHF
TRBJ1-2,TRBV6-4,CASSDSAGYTF
TRBJ2-3,TRBV27,CASSSSGRFGTDTQYF
TRBJ2-3,TRBV27,CASSRLAGGRGTDTQYF
TRBJ2-6,TRBV5-5,CASSIPTGIRANVLTF
TRBJ2-7,TRBV5-1,CASSHWTGYEQYF
TRBJ2-7,TRBV29-1,CSVEEGVYEQYF
TRBJ1-1,TRBV7-3,CASSLIRVRGHGRTFF
TRBJ2-3,TRBV6-1,CASSLLAGVPDTQYF
TRBJ2-1,TRBV7-3,CASSLTAGLSSYNEQFF
TRBJ1-3,TRBV5-6,CASSWTGSRNTIYF
TRBJ2-1,TRBV27,CASSLDRIAEQFF
TRBJ2-3,TRBV6-1,CASSEVAGVLDTQYF
TRBJ2-7,TRBV19,CASRVTSGNGEQYF
TRBJ2-7,TRBV28,CASSGADSEAYEQYF
TRBJ1-2,TRBV7-2,CASSLGQGNKGYTF
TRBJ2-2,TRBV4-1,CASSQEAGELFF
TRBJ2-1,TRBV12-5,CASGSGEGVSHEQFF